This T cell receptor beta chain derives from a study of blood T cell repertoires in COVID-19 (dated by TCRdb to 2019 to 2021). Regarding the study in general: Samples covering the acute and convalescent phases of COVID-19 were provided by collaborators in the United States, Italy and Spain. Deeply sampled blood TCRbeta repertoires from subjects exposed to, actively infected with, or recovered from COVID-19 were included in the dataset. The sample metadata nearly always contained a de-identified subject ID, COVID-19 status, age in years and sex. Where HLA class I and class II types were available, the types were taken from metadata supplied by the sample provider, not from assay-based typing. A freely available public database, intended as a resource for researchers studying the immune response to SARS-CoV-2, is where the repertoires were released. The material from the prospective study consisted of cDNA or gDNA derived from T cells, B-cell-depleted T cells, or PBMCs. Samples were obtained from the ongoing ImmuneRACE study (first 160 participants) and from 1,254 subjects provided by 6 global collaborators.

Its CDR3 holds 15 amino acids, cysteine through phenylalanine. Only the CDR3 region is kept as DNA, spanning 45 bases read in frame from base 1. V and J are truncated by 5 bases and 4 bases respectively, leaving an intervening sequence of 12 bases. The germline V gene encodes CDR1 MNHEY and CDR2 SMNVEV (reference sequence). On the study overall, not on this receptor specifically: Clinical and demographic metadata were provided uncurated, with the amount varying by source and participant.

The collaborating institutions used their own protocols to collect whole blood in K2EDTA tubes. For TCRbeta analysis, collaborators shipped samples in one of three forms: frozen whole blood, isolated PBMCs, or DNA extracted from either of those sample types. TCRbeta CDR3 regions were amplified from genomic DNA using the immunoSEQ Assay, a bias-controlled multiplex PCR. In the original analysis: The number of nucleated cells in each sample was estimated by amplification of reference gene primers within the assay. Sequence reads were collapsed and filtered to measure the absolute abundance of every unique TCRbeta CDR3 rearrangement. For each sample, productive Simpson clonality was calculated as the square root of Simpson's diversity index across productive rearrangements. In its TCRdb copy, this immuneACCESS table keeps in-frame sequences only and misses some clones. Where compared with another copy, unresolved V genes explain less than half of these, and the others have no known cause. That table furnishes V, J and clone size, whereas the DNA furnished D and trimming. Across this sample there are 350,000 to 450,000 clones, with roughly 86% seen only once. The ten largest make up around 3% of the sample.

As to this clone: Its antigen specificity is not known. Per-nucleotide qualities are absent, and no much larger clonotype sits a single base away.

The sequence is built from TRBV27 and TRBJ2-6; 5 matching bases give a weak D call of TRBD2. The sequenced material came from peripheral blood. The TCR sequence derives from a human donor in a cohort sampled during active COVID-19. The CDR3 protein: CASSELSGGANVLTF. The nucleotide sequence reads as follows: TGTGCCAGCAGTGAATTGTCGGGAGGGGCCAACGTCCTGACTTTC.